The 20 T cell receptor beta chains below all came from one sample that was sequenced in a study of cytomegalovirus exposure and HLA in healthy donors. Primers: 60 Vbeta forward and 13 Jbeta reverse. Assay used: immunoSEQ multiplex PCR; TCRdb lists only in-frame clones, some missing. The top ten clones hold roughly 10% of a sample with 120,000 or so clones, 80% to 90% of them seen once. The specimen was PBMCs. The receptors were gathered from a male donor in good health and CMV-seropositive.

As DNA, the CDR3 is TGTGCCAGCAGTTCGGGCAGCGGGAGGGCCTCAGATACGCAGTATTTT. Protein sequence: CASSSGSGRASDTQYF. V and J are TRBV2 and TRBJ2-3, with 10 nucleotides matching TRBD2. Germline CDR1 is SNHLY and CDR2 is FYNNEI. The V segment lost 5 bases and the J segment 4 bases; nucleotides outside the gene matches: 9. The CDR3 has 16 amino acids. The variable domain in full, with the rest retrieved from reference TRBV2 and TRBJ2-3, is EPEVTQTPSHQVTQMGQEVILRCVPISNHLYFYWYRQILGQKVEFLVSFYNNEISEKSEIFDDQFSVERPDGSNFTLKIRSTKLEDSAMYFCASSSGSGRASDTQYFGPGTRLTVL.

The J gene is TRBJ1-4, the V gene TRBV30; D remains unclear. CDR3 length equals 12 residues. Germline lookup yields CDR1 GTSNPN and CDR2 SVGIG (reference sequence). V lost 3 bases to trimming and J lost 6 bases, with 8 bases between them. The CDR3 loop is CAWSVEDEKLFF. CDR3 nucleotide sequence: TGTGCCTGGAGCGTAGAGGATGAAAAACTGTTTTTT.

This chain connects TRBV6-5 to TRBJ2-7, with D perhaps TRBD2 (7 bases). The CDR3 extends over 14 amino acids. With 4 bases removed from V and 5 bases from J, the gap between germline ends came to 15 bases. Germline V gives CDR1 MNHEY, CDR2 SVGAGI. CDR3 region: CASSWGGGRDEQYF. CDR3 bases: TGTGCCAGCAGTTGGGGGGGCGGGAGAGACGAGCAGTACTTC.

The CDR3 loop is CASSSSGGYEQYF. In nucleotides, the CDR3 is TGTGCCAGTAGTAGCAGCGGGGGGTACGAGCAGTACTTC. The V and J genes are TRBV19 and TRBJ2-7; 9 nucleotides line up with TRBD2. Germline assignment: CDR1 LNHDA and CDR2 SQIVND (reference sequence). Trimming took 4 bases from V and 4 from J; bases not matched to a gene: 2. The CDR3 consists of 13 residues.

Only one count was recorded for this clone. The rearrangement uses TRBV5-1 and TRBJ2-3; 12 positions agree with TRBD2. There are 17 residues in the CDR3. With 4 bases clipped from V and 10 bases from J, the junction kept 16 bases outside the gene matches. Germline V gene lookup returns CDR1 SGHRS and CDR2 YFSETQ. CDR3 region: CASSLLPTSGSPYAQYF. DNA for the CDR3: TGCGCCAGCAGCCTCCTTCCGACTAGCGGGAGCCCCTACGCGCAGTATTTT.

The CDR3 is CASSFGGVEYEQYF. Here the CDR3 DNA reads TGTGCCAGCAGCTTTGGGGGGGTTGAGTACGAGCAGTACTTC. V gene TRBV5-6 combines with J gene TRBJ2-7; 7 bases map to TRBD2. Germline CDR1 SGHDT, CDR2 YYEEEE. The CDR3 consists of 14 residues. V trimming: 2 bases; J trimming: 4 bases; junction bases outside the gene matches: 6.

A few counts support this clone. At one end the junction does not follow the germline gene, possibly because of a read error. The V call is TRBV13, the J call TRBJ2-3, with D possibly TRBD2 on 5 matching bases. The CDR3 length is 15 residues. Germline loops: CDR1 PRHDT, CDR2 FYEKMQ (reference sequence). The CDR3 spells CASSLGSGSTDTQYF. The CDR3 DNA reads TGTGCCAGCAGTTTAGGGTCGGGGAGCACAGATACGCAGTATTTT. Full variable domain (remainder filled in from reference TRBV13 and TRBJ2-3): AAGVIQSPRHLIKEKRETATLKCYPIPRHDTVYWYQQGPGQDPQFLISFYEKMQSDKGSIPDRFSAQQFSDYHSELNMSSLELGDSALYFCASSLGSGSTDTQYFGPGTRLTVL.

V usage is TRBV30 and J usage is TRBJ1-2; possibly TRBD1 for D (5 bases). The germline gives CDR1 GTSNPN, CDR2 SVGIG (reference sequence). The CDR3 extends over 13 amino acids. V was clipped by 3 bases and J by 0 bases, with 8 bases between them. CDR3 amino acids: CAWRQAPNYGYTF. The DNA of the CDR3 is TGTGCCTGGAGACAGGCCCCTAACTATGGCTACACCTTC.

This clone was counted a few times. This CDR3 is also generated by other DNA sequences in the sample. The V and J genes are TRBV6-6 and TRBJ2-1; 9 bases line up with TRBD1. Germline V gene sequence: CDR1 MNHNY, CDR2 SVGAGI (reference sequence). The ends lost 2 bases at V and 5 bases at J; junction bases unmatched: 4. The CDR3 is 15 residues long. This chain's CDR3 is CASSYPGQGNNEQFF. The CDR3 DNA follows: TGTGCCAGCAGTTACCCCGGACAGGGGAACAATGAGCAGTTCTTC.

The gene calls are TRBV21-1 and TRBJ1-1. TRBV21-1 is a documented pseudogene. The CDR3 length is 15 residues. The DNA for the CDR3 is TGTGCCAGCAGCGCCTCTCCTGTGCGGAACACTGAAGCTTTCTTT. Encoded protein: CASSASPVRNTEAFF.

This clone was seen a handful of times. The chain employs TRBV5-1 and TRBJ2-1; 7 bases fit TRBD2. CDR1 and CDR2 from the germline V gene are SGHRS and YFSETQ. The CDR3 totals 16 residues. Trimming at V came to 3 bases and at J to 4 bases, leaving 10 bases not matched to a gene. For the CDR3, the DNA is TGCGCCAGCAGCTCGACAGCGGGACTGGGATACAATGAGCAGTTCTTC. Translating it yields CASSSTAGLGYNEQFF.

This rearrangement joins TRBV6-1 to TRBJ1-5, with no clear D. Germline V gene data show CDR1 as MNHNS and CDR2 as SASEGT. Trimming stripped 4 bases from V and 3 bases from J, with 16 bases between. The CDR3 contains 16 residues. Here the CDR3 reads CASSGPGHDPNQPQHF. The CDR3, as DNA: TGTGCCAGCAGTGGACCGGGTCACGACCCCAATCAGCCCCAGCATTTT.

CDR3 in DNA: TGTGCCAGCAGTTTAGGAGGATCCTACAATGAGCAGTTCTTC. Protein: CASSLGGSYNEQFF. The J gene is TRBJ2-1, the V gene TRBV27, with TRBD2 as a possible D gene (5 bases). Per the germline V gene, CDR1 is MNHEY and CDR2 is SMNVEV (reference sequence). The CDR3 has 14 residues. Trimming took 2 bases from V and 1 from J, leaving 6 bases between them.

This chain connects TRBV4-1 to TRBJ1-1, with D tentatively TRBD1 (5 bases). This CDR3 contains 14 residues. The germline V gene has CDR1 MGHRA and CDR2 YSYEKL. Trimming stripped 2 bases from V and 5 bases from J, with 12 bases between. CDR3 amino acids: CASSQSGGDTEAFF. CDR3 coding DNA: TGCGCCAGCAGCCAATCGGGGGGAGATACTGAAGCTTTCTTT.

V usage is TRBV5-8 and J usage is TRBJ1-1; 8 bases align to TRBD1. The V and J ends lost 0 bases and 9 bases, in that order; junction bases with no gene match: 10. Germline V gives CDR1 SGHTS, CDR2 YDEGEE. This CDR3 is 15 amino acids long. The CDR3 nucleotides read TGTGCCAGCAGCTTGGGGCCCGGGACAGGATTGAAAGCTTTCTTT. Amino acids: CASSLGPGTGLKAFF.

The chain recombines TRBV14 with TRBJ2-7; D is perhaps TRBD2 (6 bases). With 3 bases removed from V and 3 bases from J, the gap between germline ends came to 12 bases. The length of the CDR3 is 14 residues. Germline V gives CDR1 SGHDN, CDR2 FVKESK. The CDR3, as DNA: TGTGCCAGCAGCCACGGGACTCCCCGCTACGAGCAGTACTTC. Amino acid sequence: CASSHGTPRYEQYF.

The J gene is TRBJ2-5, the V gene TRBV5-1; 8 positions agree with TRBD1. Trimming removed 6 bases from V and 2 bases from J; junction bases left unmatched: 9. The CDR3 has 15 amino acids. Germline V gives CDR1 SGHRS, CDR2 YFSETQ. CDR3 nucleotide sequence: TGCGCCAGCACCTTAGAACAGGGGGGACAAGAGACCCAGTACTTC. Its protein product is CASTLEQGGQETQYF.

The genes are TRBV27 and TRBJ2-2; D is perhaps TRBD2 (6 bases). Trimming took off 5 bases at V and 2 bases at J, with 9 bases between the two ends. The germline gives CDR1 MNHEY, CDR2 SMNVEV (reference sequence). The CDR3 is made up of 14 amino acids. CDR3 in DNA: TGTGCCAGCAGTGGGGGGACTAACACCGGGGAGCTGTTTTTT. It codes for CASSGGTNTGELFF.

The rearrangement links TRBV27 to TRBJ1-1; 8 bases fit TRBD1. The CDR3 has 13 residues. Trimming took 5 bases from V and 6 from J; bases not matched to a gene: 5. Per germline, CDR1 MNHEY and CDR2 SMNVEV (reference sequence). The CDR3 loop reads CASSETTGAEAFF. As DNA, the CDR3 is TGTGCCAGCAGTGAGACGACAGGGGCTGAAGCTTTCTTT.

The chain employs TRBV7-9 and TRBJ1-2, with a weak D call TRBD1 (5 bases). The CDR3 totals 12 residues. Trimming removed 10 bases at V and 5 bases at J, with 14 bases between. Germline loops: CDR1 SEHNR, CDR2 FQNEAQ (reference sequence). The CDR3 reads CATPRGGYGYTF. CDR3 bases: TGTGCCACGCCCCGGGGGGGATATGGCTACACCTTC. Looking up the rest from reference TRBV7-9 and TRBJ1-2 gives the full variable domain: DTGVSQNPRHKITKRGQNVTFRCDPISEHNRLYWYRQTLGQGPEFLTYFQNEAQLEKSRLLSDRFSAERPKGSFSTLEIQRTEQGDSAMYLCATPRGGYGYTFGSGTRLTVV.